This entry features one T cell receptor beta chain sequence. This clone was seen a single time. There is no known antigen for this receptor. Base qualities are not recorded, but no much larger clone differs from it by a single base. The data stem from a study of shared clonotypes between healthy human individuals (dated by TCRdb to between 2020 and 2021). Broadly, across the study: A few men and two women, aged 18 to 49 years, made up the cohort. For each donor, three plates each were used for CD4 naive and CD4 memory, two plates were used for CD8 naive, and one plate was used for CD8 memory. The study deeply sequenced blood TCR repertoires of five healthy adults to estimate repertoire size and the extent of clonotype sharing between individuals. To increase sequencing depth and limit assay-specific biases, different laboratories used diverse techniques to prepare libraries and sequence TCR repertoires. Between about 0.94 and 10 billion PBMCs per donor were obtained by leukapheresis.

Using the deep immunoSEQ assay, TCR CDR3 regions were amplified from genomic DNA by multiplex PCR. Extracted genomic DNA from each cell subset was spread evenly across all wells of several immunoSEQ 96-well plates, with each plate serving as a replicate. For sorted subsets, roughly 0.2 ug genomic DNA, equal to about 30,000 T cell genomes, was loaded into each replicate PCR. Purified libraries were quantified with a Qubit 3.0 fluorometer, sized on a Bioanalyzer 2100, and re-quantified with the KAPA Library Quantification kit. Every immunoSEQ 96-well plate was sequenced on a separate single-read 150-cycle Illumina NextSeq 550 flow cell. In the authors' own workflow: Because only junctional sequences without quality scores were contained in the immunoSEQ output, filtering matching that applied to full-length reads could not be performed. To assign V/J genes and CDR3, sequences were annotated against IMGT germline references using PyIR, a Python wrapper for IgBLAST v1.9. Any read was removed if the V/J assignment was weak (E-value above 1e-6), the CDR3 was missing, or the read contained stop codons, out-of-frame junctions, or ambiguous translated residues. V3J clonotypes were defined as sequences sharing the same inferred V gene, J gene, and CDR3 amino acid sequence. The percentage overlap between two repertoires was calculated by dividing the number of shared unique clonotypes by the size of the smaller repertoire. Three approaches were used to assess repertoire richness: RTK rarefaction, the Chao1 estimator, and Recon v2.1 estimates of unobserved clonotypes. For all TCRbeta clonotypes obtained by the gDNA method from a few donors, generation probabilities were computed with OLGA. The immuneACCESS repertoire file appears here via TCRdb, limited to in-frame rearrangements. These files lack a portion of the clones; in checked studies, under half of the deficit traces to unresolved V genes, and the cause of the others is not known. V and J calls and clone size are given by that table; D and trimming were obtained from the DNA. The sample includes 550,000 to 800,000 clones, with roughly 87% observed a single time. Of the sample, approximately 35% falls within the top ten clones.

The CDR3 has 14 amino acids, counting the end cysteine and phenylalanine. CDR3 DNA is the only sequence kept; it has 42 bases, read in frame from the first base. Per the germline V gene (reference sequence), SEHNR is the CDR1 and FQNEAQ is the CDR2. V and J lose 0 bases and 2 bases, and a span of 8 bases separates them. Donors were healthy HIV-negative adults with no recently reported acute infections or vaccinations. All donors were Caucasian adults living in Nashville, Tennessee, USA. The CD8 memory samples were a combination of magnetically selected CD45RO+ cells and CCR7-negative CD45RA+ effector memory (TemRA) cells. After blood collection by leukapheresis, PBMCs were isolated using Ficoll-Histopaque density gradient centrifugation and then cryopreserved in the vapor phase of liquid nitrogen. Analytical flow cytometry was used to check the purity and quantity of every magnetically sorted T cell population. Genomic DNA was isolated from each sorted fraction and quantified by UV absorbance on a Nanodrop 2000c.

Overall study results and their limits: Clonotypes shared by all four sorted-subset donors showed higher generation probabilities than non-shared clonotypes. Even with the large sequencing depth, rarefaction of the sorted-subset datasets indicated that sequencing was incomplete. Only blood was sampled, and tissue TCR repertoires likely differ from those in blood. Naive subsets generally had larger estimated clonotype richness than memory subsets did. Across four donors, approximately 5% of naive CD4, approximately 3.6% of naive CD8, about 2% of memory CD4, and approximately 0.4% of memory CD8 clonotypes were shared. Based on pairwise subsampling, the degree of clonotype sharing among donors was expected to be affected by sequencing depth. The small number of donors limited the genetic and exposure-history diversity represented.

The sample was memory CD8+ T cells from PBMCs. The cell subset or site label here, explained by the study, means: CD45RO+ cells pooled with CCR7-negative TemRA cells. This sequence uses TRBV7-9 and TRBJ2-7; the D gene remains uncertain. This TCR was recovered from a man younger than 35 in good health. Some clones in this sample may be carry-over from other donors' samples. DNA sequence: TGTGCCAGCAGCTTAGCGCCTGACACCTACGAGCAGTACTTC. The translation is CASSLAPDTYEQYF.